One sample yielded the 9 T cell receptor beta chains listed below, sequenced in a study of regulatory T cells in long-lasting Graves disease. In building TCR beta libraries, iRepertoire HTBI primers were used together with Arm-PCR of CDR3 regions. TCRdb re-analysed the multiplex PCR reads in MiXCR, keeping a single row per CDR3 protein. The table shows roughly 410,000 distinct CDR3 sequences, with about 15% occurring only once. Indicated time point: newly diagnosed GD, antithyroid drugs for less than 3 months. The TCR library was made from RNA extracted from PBMCs. This same sample was also part of a study on T cells in Graves' hyperthyroidism and ophthalmopathy.

This sample comprised peripheral blood mononuclear cells (PBMCs), obtained at new diagnosis, from a patient treated with antithyroid drugs. These receptor sequences come from a woman in her forties with Graves disease.

There are many counts of this clonotype. CDR3 DNA sequence: TGTGCCAGCAGTTTAGACTACTTCTACGAGCAGTACTTC. Translated: CASSLDYFYEQYF. The chain is built from TRBV12-3 or TRBV12-4 and TRBJ2-7; D is ambiguous. This CDR3 spans 13 amino acids. Trimming took 1 base from V and 3 from J, leaving 7 bases between them.

With respect to this clonotype: Given a much more abundant clone one base away, this may be a read error. The chain has TRBV30 and TRBJ1-1, with D possibly matching TRBD1 (6 bases). This CDR3 is 13 amino acids long. CDR1 is GTSNPN and CDR2 is SVGIG in the germline V gene (reference sequence). The CDR3 nucleotides read TGTGCCTGGAAGAGCCCCGGGGGCACTGAAACTTTCTTT. This codes for CAWKSPGGTETFF.

Many counts were recorded for this clonotype. The chain employs TRBV27 and TRBJ1-3, with unresolved D. With 0 bases removed from V and 0 bases from J, the gap between germline ends came to 6 bases. The CDR3 has 15 amino acids. CDR1 MNHEY and CDR2 SMNVEV come from the germline V gene (reference sequence). The CDR3 sequence: CASSLSPSSGNTIYF. Written as DNA, the CDR3 is TGTGCCAGCAGTTTATCTCCGAGCTCTGGAAACACCATATATTTT.

This clonotype was seen many times. Here the CDR3 DNA reads TGCAGCGTGAGGGCCCAAGAGACCCAGTACTTC. This codes for CSVRAQETQYF. This rearrangement joins TRBV29-1 to TRBJ2-5, with a possible D match to TRBD2 (5 bases). CDR3 length: 11 residues. The V gene lost 6 bases and the J gene lost 1 base, with 6 bases spanning the gap. CDR1 and CDR2 (germline): SQVTM, ANQGSEA. Variable domain in full (rest from reference TRBV29-1 and TRBJ2-5): SAVISQKPSRDICQRGTSLTIQCQVDSQVTMMFWYRQQPGQSLTLIATANQGSEATYESGFVIDKFPISRPNLTFSTLTVSNMSPEDSSIYLCSVRAQETQYFGPGTRLLVL.

This clonotype came up many times. The chain has TRBV28 and TRBJ1-2; D not resolved. The CDR3 is 12 residues long. CDR1 MDHEN and CDR2 SYDVKM come from the germline V gene. The germline V and J ends were trimmed by 8 bases and 4 bases, with 11 bases remaining between them. The CDR3: CASGVVVYGYTF. The CDR3 nucleotides read TGTGCCAGCGGGGTCGTCGTCTATGGCTACACCTTC.

This chain uses TRBV27 with TRBJ2-2; 13 nucleotides match TRBD2. CDR1 MNHEY and CDR2 SMNVEV come from the germline V gene (reference sequence). V gave up 7 bases and J gave up 6 bases; unmatched junction bases: 8. The CDR3 has 16 amino acids. CDR3 protein: CASTLRLAGGAGELFF. CDR3 bases: TGTGCCAGCACCCTGAGACTAGCGGGAGGCGCCGGGGAGCTGTTTTTT.

In its sample, this clonotype was seen many times. The rearrangement uses TRBV10-3 and TRBJ2-3; 10 bases fit TRBD2. The V segment lost 4 bases and the J segment 4 bases; nucleotides outside the gene matches: 2. CDR1 ENHRY and CDR2 SYGVKD come from the germline V gene. The CDR3 runs to 14 residues. The CDR3 sequence is CAISGSGRSDTQYF. In nucleotides, the CDR3 is TGTGCCATCAGTGGTAGCGGGAGGTCAGATACGCAGTATTTT.

This clonotype occurred a few times. V is TRBV5-6 and J is TRBJ2-5; the D gene could be TRBD1 or TRBD2 (5 bases each). The CDR3 length is 14 residues. Deletions cut 4 bases from V and 3 bases from J, with 13 bases between. Germline-derived CDR1 and CDR2 are SGHDT and YYEEEE. CDR3 loop: CASSPKGREETQYF. CDR3 bases: TGTGCCAGCAGCCCGAAGGGGCGGGAAGAGACCCAGTACTTC.

This clonotype was counted between two and nine times. The V call is TRBV7-2, the J call TRBJ1-2, with D unclear. Per germline, CDR1 SGHTA and CDR2 FQGNSA. The CDR3 length is 15 residues. The V and J ends lost 5 bases and 0 bases respectively, with 13 bases between them. CDR3 nucleotide sequence: TGTGCCAGCAGCCCAGAGTGGTGGGCTAACTATGGCTACACCTTC. Encoded protein: CASSPEWWANYGYTF.